The 9 T cell receptor beta chains listed next were all sequenced from one sample in a study of beta chain features in type 1 diabetes. Study-wide points: All four CD4+ subsets of Type 1 diabetes patients contained TCRB CDR3s that were moderately but significantly shorter.

The investigators reverse transcribed all of the isolated RNA, so they sequenced expressed TCRB transcripts. Measured with immunoSEQ multiplex PCR; TCRdb has only the in-frame clones, and not every one. The sample has over 200,000 clones, about 11% seen once. Their antigens are not known. The specimen sequenced was naive CD4+ T cells from blood. All receptors come from a man under 40 with type 1 diabetes.

This clone appeared a few times. The V gene is TRBV9, the J gene TRBJ2-1, with 10 bases identical to TRBD2. The junction had 11 bases not matched to a gene; V was cut back by 0 bases and J by 11 bases. The CDR3 spans 16 residues. Germline V CDR1 and CDR2: SGDLS, YYNGEE. The CDR3 is CASSVGSAGGQEKQFF. The CDR3 DNA follows: TGTGCCAGCAGCGTAGGTTCAGCGGGGGGGCAAGAAAAGCAGTTCTTC.

This clone was counted between two and nine times. This chain links TRBV11-2 with TRBJ1-1, with D hard to call. Trimming removed 4 bases from V and 5 bases from J, with 11 bases in between. This CDR3 is built from 13 residues. Germline V gene data show CDR1 as SGHAT and CDR2 as FQNNGV. CDR3 residues: CASSSLRGTEAFF. The CDR3 DNA reads as TGTGCCAGCAGCTCCCTCCGAGGAACTGAAGCTTTCTTT.

This clone was found a few times. The chain has TRBV2 and TRBJ1-5, with a tentative D call TRBD1 (6 bases). Deletions cut 8 bases from V and 4 bases from J, with 12 bases between. Germline V gives CDR1 SNHLY, CDR2 FYNNEI. The CDR3 is 13 residues long. CDR3 in amino acids: CASRDTFNQPQHF. In DNA form, the CDR3 reads TGTGCCAGCCGGGACACCTTTAATCAGCCCCAGCATTTT.

This clone came up a few times. The V call is TRBV9, the J call TRBJ2-1; D is unclear. CDR1 and CDR2 from the germline V gene are SGDLS and YYNGEE. The ends were cut back, 0 bases at V and 0 bases at J, with 10 bases in the middle. The CDR3 covers 16 residues. CDR3 loop: CASSVGMRSSYNEQFF. CDR3 DNA: TGTGCCAGCAGCGTAGGTATGCGGAGCTCCTACAATGAGCAGTTCTTC. Looking up the rest from reference TRBV9 and TRBJ2-1 gives the full variable domain: DSGVTQTPKHLITATGQRVTLRCSPRSGDLSVYWYQQSLDQGLQFLIQYYNGEERAKGNILERFSAQQFPDLHSELNLSSLELGDSALYFCASSVGMRSSYNEQFFGPGTRLTVL.

The rearrangement links TRBV28 to TRBJ1-5; 7 positions match TRBD1. Germline CDR1 MDHEN, CDR2 SYDVKM. This CDR3 is built from 16 residues. Trimming cost V 6 bases and J 3 bases; bases outside gene matches: 11. Here the CDR3 reads CASSRRQGSDNQPQHF. The DNA for the CDR3 is TGTGCCAGCAGCCGAAGACAGGGATCAGACAATCAGCCCCAGCATTTT.

V gene TRBV5-1 combines with J gene TRBJ2-2, with TRBD1 as a possible D gene (6 bases). The germline gives CDR1 SGHRS, CDR2 YFSETQ. The CDR3 extends over 13 amino acids. V was shortened by 6 bases and J by 4 bases, with 10 bases between the two germline ends. The CDR3 region is CASTTGSTGELFF. As DNA, the CDR3 is TGCGCCAGCACAACAGGGAGCACCGGGGAGCTGTTTTTT.

The rearrangement joins TRBV19 to TRBJ2-2; 8 bases align to TRBD1. This CDR3 is built from 14 residues. Trimming took 4 bases from V and 5 from J; bases not matched to a gene: 3. CDR1 and CDR2 (germline): LNHDA, SQIVND (reference sequence). CDR3: CASSTGGLTGELFF. The CDR3 nucleotides read TGTGCCAGTAGTACAGGGGGCTTGACCGGGGAGCTGTTTTTT.

With regard to this clone: Different DNA sequences within this sample yield the same CDR3. This sequence joins TRBV7-9 and TRBJ1-5, with a possible D match to TRBD1 (5 bases). Germline CDR1 SEHNR, CDR2 FQNEAQ (reference sequence). Trimming removed 1 base at V and 4 bases at J, with 8 bases between. CDR3 size: 14 residues. The chain's CDR3 is CASSLGQGNQPQHF. The CDR3 DNA reads TGTGCCAGCAGCTTAGGCCAGGGAAATCAGCCCCAGCATTTT. The whole variable domain, remainder taken from reference TRBV7-9 and TRBJ1-5, is DTGVSQNPRHKITKRGQNVTFRCDPISEHNRLYWYRQTLGQGPEFLTYFQNEAQLEKSRLLSDRFSAERPKGSFSTLEIQRTEQGDSAMYLCASSLGQGNQPQHFGDGTRLSIL.

This clone was counted a few times. This chain links TRBV18 with TRBJ2-7, with no clear D. This CDR3 region has 13 residues. Trimming left V 5 bases short and J 3 bases short, with 11 bases between. In germline, CDR1 is KGHSH, CDR2 LQKENI. CDR3 coding DNA: TGTGCCAGCTCAGCAACATCAGACTACGAGCAGTACTTC. Amino acids: CASSATSDYEQYF.